These 23 T cell receptor beta chains came from one sample sequenced in a study of Graves' ophthalmopathy and Graves' hyperthyroidism. TCR beta CDR3 amplification used RNA transcripts. In the first round, RT-PCR was carried out with HTBI primers, and a multiplex PCR formed the second round. TCRdb independently ran MiXCR on the multiplex PCR reads; one entry per CDR3 protein. The sample lists 450,000 to 600,000 distinct CDR3 sequences, just under 40% seen once, with about 4.1% in the top ten. What was sequenced was peripheral blood or thyroid tissue (not recorded which). These receptor sequences come from an adult man with Graves' hyperthyroidism.

The chain uses TRBV29-1 and TRBJ1-4, with TRBD1 matching over 9 bases. The CDR3 contains 15 residues. The germline V gene has CDR1 SQVTM and CDR2 ANQGSEA. With 4 bases clipped from V and 2 bases from J, the junction kept 5 bases outside the gene matches. CDR3 in amino acids: CSVGYRGQTNEKLFF. For the CDR3, the DNA is TGCAGCGTTGGTTACAGGGGGCAGACTAATGAAAAACTGTTTTTT.

This clonotype has more than one count but fewer than ten. At one boundary the junction diverges from the germline segment, which might be a read error. The rearrangement uses TRBV5-1 and TRBJ2-5; unclear D gene. The CDR3 contains 13 residues. Germline V gene sequence: CDR1 SGHRS, CDR2 YFSETQ. In DNA form, the CDR3 reads TGTGCCAGCTCACCATCGACTCAAGAGACCCAGTACTTC. The encoded protein is CASSPSTQETQYF.

At least ten counts were recorded for this clonotype. The CDR3 sequence is CSARPQTEFRENTEAFF. CDR3 nucleotide sequence: TGCAGTGCTAGACCCCAGACAGAATTTCGAGAGAACACTGAAGCTTTCTTT. This sequence joins TRBV20-1 and TRBJ1-1; D possibly corresponds to TRBD1 (5 bases). Germline CDR1 DFQATT, CDR2 SNEGSKA (reference sequence). This CDR3 spans 17 amino acids. V was clipped by 2 bases and J by 1 base, with 20 bases between them.

The J gene is TRBJ2-2, the V gene TRBV7-2; D not resolved. Germline V CDR1 and CDR2: SGHTA, FQGNSA. Trimming shortened V by 5 bases and J by 2 bases, and 6 bases separated the two germline ends. The CDR3 runs to 13 residues. CDR3 in DNA: TGTGCCAGCAGCAAGCCTAACACCGGGGAGCTGTTTTTT. Encoded protein: CASSKPNTGELFF.

The chain links TRBV4-1 to TRBJ1-3; tentative D call: TRBD1 (5 bases). This CDR3 is 16 amino acids long. V lost 9 bases and J lost 0, with 18 bases in between. Germline CDR1 MGHRA, CDR2 YSYEKL. Here the CDR3 reads CASTWDGLLSGNTIYF. Written as DNA, the CDR3 is TGCGCCAGTACCTGGGACGGCCTCCTCTCTGGAAACACCATATATTTT.

V gene TRBV5-1 combines with J gene TRBJ2-5; perhaps D is TRBD1 or TRBD2 (5 bases each). The germline V and J ends were trimmed by 4 bases and 4 bases, with 14 bases remaining between them. Germline CDR1 SGHRS, CDR2 YFSETQ. This CDR3 has 14 residues. CDR3 sequence (DNA): TGCGCCAGCAGCACGGGGACGATCTTAGAGACCCAGTACTTC. This gives the protein CASSTGTILETQYF.

As for this clonotype: One junction end does not reproduce the germline sequence, and a read error may be involved. This chain joins TRBV5-5 and TRBJ2-5; the D call may be TRBD1 or TRBD2 (5 bases each). In germline, CDR1 is SGHKS, CDR2 YYEKEE (reference sequence). The CDR3 length is 11 residues. This CDR3 reads CASSFRETRYF. The CDR3, as DNA: TGTGCCAGCAGCTTCAGGGAGACCCGGTACTTC.

This clonotype turned up a few times. The chain joins TRBV20-1 to TRBJ1-1, with a tentative D call TRBD1 (6 bases). The ends were cut back, 2 bases at V and 0 bases at J, with 16 bases in the middle. The CDR3 length is 16 residues. CDR1 and CDR2 (germline): DFQATT, SNEGSKA (reference sequence). The CDR3, as DNA: TGCAGTGCTAGAACACCGTCCGGACAGATGAACACTGAAGCTTTCTTT. This sequence encodes CSARTPSGQMNTEAFF.

With respect to this clonotype: At one of its ends the junction is not consistent with the germline gene, which may arise from a read error. This chain connects TRBV7-9 to TRBJ2-5; 11 bases match TRBD2. CDR3 length equals 16 residues. The germline CDR1 and CDR2 sequences are SEHNR and FQNEAQ (reference sequence). This chain's CDR3 is CASSVAGGSWRETQYF. CDR3 DNA: TGTGCCAGCAGCGTAGCGGGAGGGAGTTGGAGGGAGACCCAGTACTTC.

This clonotype was seen only a few times. This chain links TRBV6-5 with TRBJ2-7, with D uncertain. The V and J ends lost 2 bases and 5 bases respectively, with 7 bases between them. The length of the CDR3 is 12 residues. Germline values: CDR1 MNHEY, CDR2 SVGAGI. The chain's CDR3 is CASSYVIHEQYF. CDR3 sequence (DNA): TGTGCCAGCAGTTACGTTATCCACGAGCAGTACTTC.

This clonotype was seen at least ten times. The chain recombines TRBV7-9 with TRBJ2-7; TRBD2 aligns across 9 bases. Germline V gives CDR1 SEHNR, CDR2 FQNEAQ (reference sequence). The CDR3 runs to 12 residues. The J segment lost 5 bases and the V segment lost 8 bases, leaving 4 bases of the junction unmatched. Here the CDR3 DNA reads TGTGCCAGCGGGACTAGCCGAGACGAGCAGTACTTC. Translated: CASGTSRDEQYF.

This clonotype was detected many times. The V gene is TRBV20-1, the J gene TRBJ2-7; TRBD2 is a possible D gene (5 bases). Per germline, CDR1 DFQATT and CDR2 SNEGSKA (reference sequence). Trimming stripped 2 bases from V and 0 bases from J, with 14 bases between. This CDR3 has 15 amino acids. DNA of the CDR3: TGCAGTGCTAGACGGCGCGGGTCGAGCTCCTACGAGCAGTACTTC. It translates to CSARRRGSSSYEQYF.

This clonotype was detected once. The rearrangement uses TRBV24-1 and TRBJ2-2, with D perhaps matching TRBD1 (5 bases). This CDR3 has 15 amino acids. V gave up 5 bases and J gave up 2 bases, with 11 bases separating them. Germline V gives CDR1 KGHDR, CDR2 SFDVKD. As DNA, the CDR3 is TGTGCCACCAGTGTGCAGGGTGGTAACACCGGGGAGCTGTTTTTT. Its protein product is CATSVQGGNTGELFF.

A note on this clonotype: A much larger clone is a single base away; this may be a read error. This chain connects TRBV20-1 to TRBJ2-5; no firm D call. Germline CDR1 reads DFQATT; CDR2 reads SNEGSKA (reference sequence). This CDR3 region has 14 residues. The CDR3: CGARVSEIQETQYF. The CDR3 DNA follows: TGCGGTGCTAGAGTTTCAGAGATCCAAGAGACCCAGTACTTC.

There are many counts of this clonotype. The V call is TRBV11-2, the J call TRBJ2-2, with 9 bases identical to TRBD2. Trimming cost V 5 bases and J 8 bases; bases outside gene matches: 6. The CDR3 is made up of 14 amino acids. The germline V gene encodes CDR1 SGHAT and CDR2 FQNNGV. The CDR3 coding sequence is TGTGCCAGCAGCGTCGGGACTAGCAAGGGGGAGCTGTTTTTT. It codes for CASSVGTSKGELFF.

This clonotype was recorded many times. The J gene is TRBJ2-7, the V gene TRBV9; D might be TRBD1 (6 bases). Germline CDR1 reads SGDLS; CDR2 reads YYNGEE. The CDR3 loop spans 13 amino acids. Trimming took 3 bases from V and 4 from J, leaving 11 bases between them. The chain's CDR3 is CASSAGTGYEQYF. CDR3 coding DNA: TGTGCCAGCAGCGCCGGAACAGGGTACGAGCAGTACTTC.

The chain carries TRBV28 and TRBJ1-1; D might be TRBD1 (6 bases). Per germline, CDR1 MDHEN and CDR2 SYDVKM. This CDR3 is built from 16 residues. The V end lost 3 bases, the J end lost 5 bases, and 19 bases lay between the germline ends. The CDR3 bases are TGTGCCAGCAGTTTGATCAGGGACACCCGAGGAACTGAAGCTTTCTTT. Amino acids: CASSLIRDTRGTEAFF.

This clonotype came up many times. The chain combines TRBV20-1 with TRBJ1-1; 8 bases are shared with TRBD1. From germline, CDR1 is DFQATT and CDR2 SNEGSKA (reference sequence). CDR3 length: 15 amino acids. The trim removed 3 bases at V and 0 bases at J, leaving 6 bases unmatched. CDR3: CSARRTGQLNTEAFF. In nucleotides, the CDR3 is TGCAGTGCTAGGCGGACAGGGCAACTGAACACTGAAGCTTTCTTT.

This sequence joins TRBV7-9 and TRBJ2-3; perhaps TRBD1 as D (6 bases). This CDR3 contains 14 residues. Germline CDR1 reads SEHNR; CDR2 reads FQNEAQ (reference sequence). The V end lost 5 bases, the J end lost 2 bases, and 11 bases lay between the germline ends. CDR3 in amino acids: CASSGGQTTDTQYF. CDR3 sequence (DNA): TGTGCCAGCAGCGGTGGACAGACCACAGATACGCAGTATTTT.

To note about this clonotype: A much larger clone sits a single nucleotide away, making a read error possible. This sequence joins TRBV2 and TRBJ1-1, with D perhaps TRBD1 (5 bases). Per the germline V gene, CDR1 is SNHLY and CDR2 is FYNNEI. There are 13 residues in the CDR3. Written as DNA, the CDR3 is TGTGCCAGCAGCCCCCTTGTGGGGCGAGAAGCTTTGTTT. It codes for CASSPLVGREALF.

This chain uses TRBV7-2 with TRBJ2-6, with D hard to call. The CDR3 consists of 18 residues. CDR1 SGHTA and CDR2 FQGNSA come from the germline V gene. Trimming removed 5 bases at V and 0 bases at J, with 17 bases between. Here the CDR3 reads CASSPAQVDPSGANVLTF. The CDR3 bases are TGTGCCAGCAGCCCCGCCCAGGTGGATCCCTCTGGGGCCAACGTCCTGACTTTC.

This chain uses TRBV29-1 with TRBJ2-5; D call uncertain. This CDR3 contains 11 residues. V lost 3 bases and J lost 8, with 10 bases in between. Germline values: CDR1 SQVTM, CDR2 ANQGSEA. The CDR3 coding sequence is TGCAGCGTTGATTCGGCTGGCACCCAGTACTTC. It yields the protein CSVDSAGTQYF.

This clonotype turned up a few times. The CDR3 reads CASRPGTSSYEQYF. Here the CDR3 DNA reads TGTGCCAGCAGGCCAGGGACATCCTCCTACGAGCAGTACTTC. The chain links TRBV7-2 to TRBJ2-7; D may be TRBD1 (6 bases). The length of the CDR3 is 14 residues. Germline assignment: CDR1 SGHTA and CDR2 FQGNSA. V lost 6 bases and J 0 bases, leaving 12 bases between the germline ends.